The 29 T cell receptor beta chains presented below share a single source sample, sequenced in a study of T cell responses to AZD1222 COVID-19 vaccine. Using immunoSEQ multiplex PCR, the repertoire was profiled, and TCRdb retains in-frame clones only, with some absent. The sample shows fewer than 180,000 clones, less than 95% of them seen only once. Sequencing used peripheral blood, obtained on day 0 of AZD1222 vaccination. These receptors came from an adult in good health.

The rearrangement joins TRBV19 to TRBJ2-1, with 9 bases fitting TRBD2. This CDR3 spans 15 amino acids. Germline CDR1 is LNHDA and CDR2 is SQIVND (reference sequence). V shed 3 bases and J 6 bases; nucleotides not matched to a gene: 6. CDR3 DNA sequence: TGTGCCAGTAGTATGGGGGGACTAGCAGTCAATGAGCAGTTCTTC. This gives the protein CASSMGGLAVNEQFF.

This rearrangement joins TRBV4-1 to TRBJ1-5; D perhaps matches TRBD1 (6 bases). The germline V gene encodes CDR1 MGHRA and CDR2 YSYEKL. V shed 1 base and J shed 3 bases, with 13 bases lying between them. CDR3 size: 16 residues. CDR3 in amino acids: CASSQVGRGPNQPQHF. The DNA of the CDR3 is TGCGCCAGCAGCCAAGTGGGCAGGGGTCCCAATCAGCCCCAGCATTTT.

CDR3: CASSERVAGPQFF. As DNA, the CDR3 is TGTGCCAGCAGTGAAAGGGTAGCGGGTCCGCAGTTCTTC. V is TRBV2 and J is TRBJ2-1; TRBD2 agrees at 7 bases. CDR1 and CDR2 from the germline V gene are SNHLY and FYNNEI. After removal of 2 bases from V and 12 bases from J, the junction contained 7 bases not matched to a gene. The CDR3 spans 13 residues.

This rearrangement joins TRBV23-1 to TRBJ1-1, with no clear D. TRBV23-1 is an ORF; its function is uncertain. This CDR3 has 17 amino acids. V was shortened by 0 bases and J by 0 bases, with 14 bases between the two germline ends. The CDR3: CASSQSQTLRLNTEAFF. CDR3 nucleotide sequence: TGCGCCAGCAGTCAATCCCAGACTTTAAGACTGAACACTGAAGCTTTCTTT.

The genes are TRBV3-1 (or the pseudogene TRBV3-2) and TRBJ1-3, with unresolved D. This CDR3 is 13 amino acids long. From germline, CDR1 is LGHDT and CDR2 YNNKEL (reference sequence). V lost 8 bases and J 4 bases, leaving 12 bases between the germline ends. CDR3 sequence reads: CASRVVSGNTIYF. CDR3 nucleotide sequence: TGTGCCAGCCGGGTAGTAAGCGGAAACACCATATATTTT.

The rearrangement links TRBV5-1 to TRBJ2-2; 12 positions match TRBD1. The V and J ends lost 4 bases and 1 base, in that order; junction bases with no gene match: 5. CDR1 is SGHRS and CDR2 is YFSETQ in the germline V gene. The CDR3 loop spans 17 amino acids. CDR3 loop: CASSPGQGAWNTGELFF. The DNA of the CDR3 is TGCGCCAGCAGCCCGGGACAGGGGGCATGGAACACCGGGGAGCTGTTTTTT.

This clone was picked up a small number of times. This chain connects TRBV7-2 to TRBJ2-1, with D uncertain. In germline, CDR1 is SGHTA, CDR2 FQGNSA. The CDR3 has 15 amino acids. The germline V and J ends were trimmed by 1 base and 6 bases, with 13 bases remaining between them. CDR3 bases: TGTGCCAGCAGCTTAGGTTTGAACTTTGTCAATGAGCAGTTCTTC. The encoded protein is CASSLGLNFVNEQFF.

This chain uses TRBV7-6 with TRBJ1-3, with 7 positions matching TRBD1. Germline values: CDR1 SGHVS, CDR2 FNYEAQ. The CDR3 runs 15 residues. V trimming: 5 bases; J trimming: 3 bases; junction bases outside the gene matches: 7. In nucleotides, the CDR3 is TGTGCCAGCAGCATCGGGACAGCTGGTGGAAACACCATATATTTT. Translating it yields CASSIGTAGGNTIYF.

For the CDR3, the DNA is TGTGCCTCGTCACCCCAATCACAGGGTACAAATCAGCCCCAGCATTTT. It specifies CASSPQSQGTNQPQHF. The chain joins TRBV10-3 to TRBJ1-5, with a tentative D call TRBD1 (6 bases). Germline V gene data show CDR1 as ENHRY and CDR2 as SYGVKD. The CDR3 is made up of 16 amino acids. The V gene lost 11 bases and the J gene lost 4 bases, with 24 bases spanning the gap.

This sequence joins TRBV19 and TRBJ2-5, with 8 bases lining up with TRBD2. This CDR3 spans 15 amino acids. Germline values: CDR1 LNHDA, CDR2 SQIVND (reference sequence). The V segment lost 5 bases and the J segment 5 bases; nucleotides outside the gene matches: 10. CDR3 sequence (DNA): TGTGCCAGTAGTCCTAGCGGGCCCGGTTGGGAGACCCAGTACTTC. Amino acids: CASSPSGPGWETQYF. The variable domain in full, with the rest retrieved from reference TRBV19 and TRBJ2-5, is DGGITQSPKYLFRKEGQNVTLSCEQNLNHDAMYWYRQDPGQGLRLIYYSQIVNDFQKGDIAEGYSVSREKKESFPLTVTSAQKNPTAFYLCASSPSGPGWETQYFGPGTRLLVL.

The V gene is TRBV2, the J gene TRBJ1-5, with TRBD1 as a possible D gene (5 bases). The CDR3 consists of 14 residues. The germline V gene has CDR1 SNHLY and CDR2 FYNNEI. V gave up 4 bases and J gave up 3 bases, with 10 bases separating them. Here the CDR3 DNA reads TGTGCCAGCAGTGGTCAGGGAAACAATCAGCCCCAGCATTTT. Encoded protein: CASSGQGNNQPQHF.

This chain's CDR3 is CASSLTARQGHGYTF. CDR3 coding DNA: TGTGCCAGCAGCTTGACCGCGCGACAGGGACATGGCTACACCTTC. This chain connects TRBV5-6 to TRBJ1-2; 7 nucleotides match TRBD1. The CDR3 contains 15 residues. Germline CDR1 and CDR2: SGHDT and YYEEEE. J gave up 6 bases and V 1 base, and 9 bases lay outside the gene matches.

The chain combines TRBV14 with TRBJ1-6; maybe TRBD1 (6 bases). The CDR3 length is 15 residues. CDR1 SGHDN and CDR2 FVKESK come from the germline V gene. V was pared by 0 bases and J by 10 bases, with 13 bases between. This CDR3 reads CASSQDNTGSSPLHF. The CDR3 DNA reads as TGTGCCAGCAGCCAAGATAACACAGGGAGCTCACCCCTCCACTTT.

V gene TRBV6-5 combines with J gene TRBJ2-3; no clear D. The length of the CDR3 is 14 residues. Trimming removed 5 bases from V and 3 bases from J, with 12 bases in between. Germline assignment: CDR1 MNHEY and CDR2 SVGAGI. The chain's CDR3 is CASSNKILTDTQYF. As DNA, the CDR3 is TGTGCCAGCAGTAACAAGATACTAACAGATACGCAGTATTTT.

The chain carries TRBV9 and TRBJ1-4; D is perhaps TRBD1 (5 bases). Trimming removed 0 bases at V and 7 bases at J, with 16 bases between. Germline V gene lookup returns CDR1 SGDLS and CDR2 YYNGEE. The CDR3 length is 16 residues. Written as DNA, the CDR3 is TGTGCCAGCAGCGTAGGAGGGGAGGGACTTTCTGAAAAACTGTTTTTT. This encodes CASSVGGEGLSEKLFF.

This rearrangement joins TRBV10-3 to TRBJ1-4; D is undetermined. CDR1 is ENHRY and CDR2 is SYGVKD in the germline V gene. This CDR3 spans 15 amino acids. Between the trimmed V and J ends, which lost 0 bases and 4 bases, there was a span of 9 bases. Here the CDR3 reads CAISESSGNNEKLFF. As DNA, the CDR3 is TGTGCCATCAGTGAGTCCTCAGGAAATAATGAAAAACTGTTTTTT.

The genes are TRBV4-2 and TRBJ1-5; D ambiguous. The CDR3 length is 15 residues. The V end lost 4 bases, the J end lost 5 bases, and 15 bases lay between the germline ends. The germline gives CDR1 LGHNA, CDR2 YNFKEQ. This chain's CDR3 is CASSPLVGGDQPQHF. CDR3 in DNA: TGTGCCAGCAGCCCCCTCGTTGGAGGCGATCAGCCCCAGCATTTT.

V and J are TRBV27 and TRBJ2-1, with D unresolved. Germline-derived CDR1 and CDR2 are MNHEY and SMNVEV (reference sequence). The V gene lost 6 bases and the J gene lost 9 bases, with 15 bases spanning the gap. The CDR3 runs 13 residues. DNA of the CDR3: TGTGCCAGCAGCGGAAGGAGCGCACGTGAGCAGTTCTTC. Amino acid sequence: CASSGRSAREQFF.

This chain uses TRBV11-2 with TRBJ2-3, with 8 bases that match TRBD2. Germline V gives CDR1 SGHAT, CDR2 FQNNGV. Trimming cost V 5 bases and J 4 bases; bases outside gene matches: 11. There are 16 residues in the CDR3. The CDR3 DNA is TGTGCCAGCAGCCCGCAAGCGGGAGTCCGAGCAGATACGCAGTATTTT. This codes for CASSPQAGVRADTQYF. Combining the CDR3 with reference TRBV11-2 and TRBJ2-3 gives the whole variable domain EAGVAQSPRYKIIEKRQSVAFWCNPISGHATLYWYQQILGQGPKLLIQFQNNGVVDDSQLPKDRFSAERLKGVDSTLKIQPAKLEDSAVYLCASSPQAGVRADTQYFGPGTRLTVL.

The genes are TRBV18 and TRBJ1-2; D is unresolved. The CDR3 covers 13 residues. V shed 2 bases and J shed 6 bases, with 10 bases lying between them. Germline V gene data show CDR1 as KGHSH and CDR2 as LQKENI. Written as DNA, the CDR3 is TGTGCCAGCTCACCATCCGCCCCCAATGGCTACACCTTC. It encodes CASSPSAPNGYTF.

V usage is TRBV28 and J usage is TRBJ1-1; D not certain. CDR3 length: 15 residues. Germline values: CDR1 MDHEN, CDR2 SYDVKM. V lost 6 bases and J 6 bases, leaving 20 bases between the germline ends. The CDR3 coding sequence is TGTGCCAGCAGGACTACGCGCAGCCTAAGTTCTGAAGCTTTCTTT. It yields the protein CASRTTRSLSSEAFF. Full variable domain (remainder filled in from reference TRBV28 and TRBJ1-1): DVKVTQSSRYLVKRTGEKVFLECVQDMDHENMFWYRQDPGLGLRLIYFSYDVKMKEKGDIPEGYSVSREKKERFSLILESASTNQTSMYLCASRTTRSLSSEAFFGQGTRLTVV.

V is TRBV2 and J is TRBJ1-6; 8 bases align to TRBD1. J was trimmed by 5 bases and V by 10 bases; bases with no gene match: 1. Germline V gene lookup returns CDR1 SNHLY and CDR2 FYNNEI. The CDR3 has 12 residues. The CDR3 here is CATTGDNSPLHF. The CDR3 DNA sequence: TGTGCCACGACAGGGGATAATTCACCCCTCCACTTT.

For the CDR3, the DNA is TGCGCCAGCAGCTTGGGGACAGGTTCCTACAATGAGCAGTTCTTC. Amino acids: CASSLGTGSYNEQFF. This sequence joins TRBV5-1 and TRBJ2-1; 7 bases fit TRBD1. The length of the CDR3 is 15 residues. The germline gives CDR1 SGHRS, CDR2 YFSETQ. Germline trimming cut 0 bases from V and 1 base from J; bases unmatched to any gene: 1.

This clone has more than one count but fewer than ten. The CDR3 protein is CASSFLDRGSNTEAFF. The CDR3 DNA reads TGTGCCAGCAGTTTTTTGGACAGGGGTTCGAACACTGAAGCTTTCTTT. The chain is built from TRBV28 and TRBJ1-1; 9 bases align to TRBD1. The CDR3 has 16 residues. In germline, CDR1 is MDHEN, CDR2 SYDVKM. Germline trimming cut 3 bases from V and 1 base from J; bases unmatched to any gene: 6.

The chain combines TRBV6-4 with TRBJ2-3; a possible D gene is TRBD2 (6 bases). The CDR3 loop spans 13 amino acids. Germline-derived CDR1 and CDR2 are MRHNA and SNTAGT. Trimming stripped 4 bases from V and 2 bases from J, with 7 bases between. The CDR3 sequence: CASSAGDTDTQYF. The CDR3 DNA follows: TGTGCCAGCAGTGCGGGAGACACAGATACGCAGTATTTT.

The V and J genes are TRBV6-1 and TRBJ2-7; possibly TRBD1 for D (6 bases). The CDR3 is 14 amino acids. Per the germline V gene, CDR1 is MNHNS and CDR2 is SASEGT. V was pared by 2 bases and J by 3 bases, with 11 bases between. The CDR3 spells CASSENVGGYEQYV. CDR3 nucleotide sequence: TGTGCCAGCAGTGAAAACGTAGGGGGCTACGAGCAGTACGTC.

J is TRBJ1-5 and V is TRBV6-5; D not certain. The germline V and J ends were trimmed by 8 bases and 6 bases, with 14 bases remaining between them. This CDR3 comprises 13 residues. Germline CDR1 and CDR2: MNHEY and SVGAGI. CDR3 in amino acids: CASGTSFGQPQHF. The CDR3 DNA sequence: TGTGCCAGCGGTACATCCTTCGGTCAGCCCCAGCATTTT.

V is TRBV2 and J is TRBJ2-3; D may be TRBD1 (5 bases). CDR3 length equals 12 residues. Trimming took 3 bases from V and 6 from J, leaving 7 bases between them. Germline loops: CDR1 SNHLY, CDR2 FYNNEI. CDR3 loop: CASSDRADTQYF. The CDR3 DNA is TGTGCCAGCAGTGACAGGGCCGATACGCAGTATTTT. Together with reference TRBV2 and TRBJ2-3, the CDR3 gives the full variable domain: EPEVTQTPSHQVTQMGQEVILRCVPISNHLYFYWYRQILGQKVEFLVSFYNNEISEKSEIFDDQFSVERPDGSNFTLKIRSTKLEDSAMYFCASSDRADTQYFGPGTRLTVL.

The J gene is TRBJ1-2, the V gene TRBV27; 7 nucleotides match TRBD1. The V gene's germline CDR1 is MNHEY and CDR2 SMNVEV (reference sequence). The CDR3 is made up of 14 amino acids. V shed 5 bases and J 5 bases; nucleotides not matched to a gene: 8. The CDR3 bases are TGTGCCAGCAGTATTCGGACAGGAGCATATGGCTACACCTTC. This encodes CASSIRTGAYGYTF.